Shown below are 27 T cell receptor beta chains from a single sample sequenced in a study of tissue T cells after allogeneic stem cell transplantation. This sample's time point: mouse harvest day 7 after allogeneic transplant. Each mouse received 10^7 T-cell-depleted marrow cells plus 10^6 splenic CD5+ T cells by tail vein. The method was immunoSEQ multiplex PCR; TCRdb's version includes in-frame clones alone and lacks a portion of them. The sample lists approximately 7,000 clones, 50% occurring once. The source material was gut tissue. These receptors all come from a female BALB/c mouse given C57BL/6 T cells with graft-versus-host disease after an allogeneic hematopoietic cell transplant.

This clone came up a few times. All gene names here are mouse names. With the read ending 1 residue before the CDR3 end, the germline J gene is used to fill in that end. This chain links TRBV23 with TRBJ1-4. Germline V gene data show CDR1 as KGHTA and CDR2 as FQNQQP. There are 14 residues in the CDR3. Partial CDR3 DNA: TGCTCCAGCAGTCCCTCGGGTTTCAACGAAAGATTATTT. Translating gives CSSSPSGFNERLF. The whole CDR3 is CSSSPSGFNERLFF. The full variable domain, in which reference TRBV23 and TRBJ1-4 provide the parts outside the CDR3, is DAAVTQKPRYLIKMKGQEAEMKCIPEKGHTAVFWYQQKQSKELKFLIYFQNQQPLDQIDMVKERFSAVCPSSSLCSLGIRTCEAEDSALYLCSSSPSGFNERLFFGHGTKLSVL.

As for this clone: Each gene name is a mouse one. The CDR3 extends 1 residue past the end of the read, so its final part is completed from the germline J gene. The chain carries TRBV14 and TRBJ2-5; 11 nucleotides align to TRBD1. Germline V gives CDR1 SGHDT, CDR2 FRDEAV. The J segment lost 2 bases and the V segment lost 5 bases, leaving 4 bases of the junction unmatched. The CDR3 runs 15 residues. CDR3 in amino acids: CASSWTGGTQDTQYF. The sequenced CDR3 bases are TGTGCCAGCAGCTGGACAGGGGGCACCCAAGACACCCAGTAC.

A word on this clone: The listed genes are named as in mouse. Read data end 1 residue before the CDR3 end; the end is taken from the germline J gene. The rearrangement joins TRBV3 to TRBJ1-1; 7 bases agree with TRBD1. The trim removed 3 bases at V and 0 bases at J, leaving 1 base unmatched. Per germline, CDR1 SNHLY and CDR2 FYNGKV (reference sequence). The CDR3 sequence is 14 residues long. Here the CDR3 reads CASSFRGSNTEVFF. Partial CDR3 DNA: TGTGCCAGCAGCTTCAGGGGGTCAAACACAGAAGTCTTC.

As concerns this clone: Gene names are the mouse ones. The missing CDR3 end, 1 residue past where the read stops, is filled in from the germline J gene. V usage is TRBV1 and J usage is TRBJ2-1; no firm D call. The CDR3 has 14 amino acids. V was pared by 3 bases and J by 1 base, with 7 bases between. Germline CDR1 is NSQYPW and CDR2 is LRSPGD (reference sequence). The CDR3: CTCSAPQNYAEQFF. Incomplete CDR3 DNA: TGCACCTGCAGTGCCCCACAAAACTATGCTGAGCAGTTC.

Comment on this clone: The gene names given are mouse names. The read finishes 1 residue shy of the CDR3 end, and the germline J gene is used to complete it. The chain combines TRBV15 with TRBJ2-4, with a possible D match to TRBD2 (5 bases). Per germline, CDR1 SGHND and CDR2 FRSKSL. Trimming shortened V by 3 bases and J by 1 base, and 5 bases separated the two germline ends. The CDR3 runs to 13 residues. This chain's CDR3 is CASSFGGQNTLYF. Incomplete CDR3 DNA: TGTGCCAGCAGTTTTGGGGGTCAAAACACCTTGTAC.

This clone has more than one count but fewer than ten. Gene labels here are mouse ones. The sequenced CDR3 bases are TGTGGTGCTATCAGGGGGCCAAACACAGAAGTCTTC. This sequence encodes CGAIRGPNTEVF. The CDR3 as a whole reads CGAIRGPNTEVFF. This chain joins TRBV20 and TRBJ1-1, with 8 bases lining up with TRBD1. Sequencing ends 1 residue short of the CDR3 end; the germline J gene provides the rest. CDR3 size: 13 residues. Germline V lookup: CDR1 GFQATS, CDR2 STVNSAI. Trimming at V came to 4 bases and at J to 0 bases, leaving 1 base not matched to a gene. Full variable domain (missing parts from reference TRBV20 and TRBJ1-1): GALVYQYPRRTICKSGTSMRMECQAVGFQATSVAWYRQSPQKTFELIALSTVNSAIKYEQNFTQEKFPISHPNLSFSSMTVLNAYLEDRGLYLCGAIRGPNTEVFFGKGTRLTVV.

Of note for this clone: Gene and germline names: mouse. The read stops 1 residue short of the end of the CDR3; the missing end is completed from the germline J gene. V and J are TRBV26 and TRBJ1-1; D ambiguous. The germline V gene has CDR1 KGHPV and CDR2 FQNQEV (reference sequence). The CDR3 has 13 residues. V was shortened by 3 bases and J by 2 bases, with 7 bases between the two germline ends. The CDR3 here is CASSLSHNTEVFF. The part of the CDR3 DNA that was read is TGTGCCAGCAGTCTAAGCCACAACACAGAAGTCTTC.

This clone has a handful of counts. Genes and germline are mouse. The CDR3 end lies 1 residue beyond the end of the read and is filled in from the germline J gene. This chain uses TRBV16 with TRBJ2-7, with 9 bases matching TRBD1. CDR3 length: 14 amino acids. Germline CDR1 SGHSA, CDR2 FRNQAP. Unmatched junction bases numbered 1, after V lost 0 bases and J lost 4 bases. CDR3 sequence reads: CASSLEGQGYEQYF. The part of the CDR3 DNA that was read is TGTGCAAGCAGCTTAGAGGGACAGGGTTATGAACAGTAC.

Comment on this clone: Genes and germline come from the mouse. The CDR3 extends 1 residue past the end of the read, so its final part is completed from the germline J gene. The chain joins TRBV13-2 to TRBJ2-5; 7 bases line up with TRBD2. V was clipped by 0 bases and J by 6 bases; unmatched bases: 1. CDR1 is NNHNN, CDR2 SYGAGS, per germline (reference sequence). CDR3 length equals 13 residues. CDR3 bases read: TGTGCCAGCGGTGATGTTGGGGGGGACACCCAGTAC. Residues: CASGDVGGDTQY. The full CDR3 sequence reads CASGDVGGDTQYF.

This clone occurred once. The genes are named according to mouse. Coverage ceases 1 residue before the CDR3 finishes, and the germline J gene fills in the end. The chain couples TRBV24 to TRBJ2-4; the match to TRBD2 covers 11 bases. Germline assignment: CDR1 KGHTA and CDR2 FRNEEI. V gave up 4 bases and J gave up 0 bases; unmatched junction bases: 3. This CDR3 has 16 amino acids. The CDR3 DNA, read in part, is TGTGCCAGCAGTCCGGACTGGGGGGTTAGTCAAAACACCTTGTAC. It specifies CASSPDWGVSQNTLY. The whole CDR3 region reads CASSPDWGVSQNTLYF.

This clone was seen only once. The genes are named according to mouse. Sequencing ends 1 residue short of the CDR3 end; the germline J gene provides the rest. V gene TRBV31 combines with J gene TRBJ2-1; 9 positions agree with TRBD1. There are 14 residues in the CDR3. Losses at the gene ends were 3 bases for V and 3 bases for J; bases not matched to a gene: 3. CDR1 GKSSPN and CDR2 SITVG come from the germline V gene. CDR3: CAWSPTGGYAEQFF. The part of the CDR3 DNA that was read is TGTGCCTGGAGCCCGACAGGGGGCTATGCTGAGCAGTTC.

Comment on this clone: Gene names denote mouse genes. The DNA ends 1 residue before the CDR3 does, and the rest of the CDR3 is filled in from the germline J gene. The V call is TRBV26, the J call TRBJ2-4; TRBD1 aligns across 7 bases. The CDR3 has 14 amino acids. V trimming: 2 bases; J trimming: 2 bases; junction bases outside the gene matches: 1. Germline values: CDR1 KGHPV, CDR2 FQNQEV (reference sequence). The CDR3 is CASSLGTAQNTLYF. Partial CDR3 DNA: TGTGCCAGCAGTCTGGGGACAGCTCAAAACACCTTGTAC.

This clone turned up a few times. Gene names denote mouse genes. The observed sequence ends 1 residue before the CDR3 terminus, with the missing tail filled in from the germline J gene. The chain employs TRBV23 and TRBJ2-7; the table calls TRBD2, which could not be checked here. This CDR3 comprises 13 residues. Germline V gives CDR1 KGHTA, CDR2 FQNQQP. Partial CDR3 DNA: TGCTCCAGCAGTAGGGACTGGGTCTATGAACAGTAC. Protein sequence: CSSSRDWVYEQY. The whole CDR3 reads CSSSRDWVYEQYF.

Turning to this clone: The genes are named according to mouse. With the read ending 1 residue before the CDR3 end, the germline J gene is used to fill in that end. The gene calls are TRBV20 and TRBJ2-3; D is uncertain. From germline, CDR1 is GFQATS and CDR2 STVNSAI. V gave up 1 base and J gave up 1 base, with 0 bases separating them. The CDR3 runs to 11 residues. The CDR3 sequence: CGARGAETLYF. The CDR3 bases that were read are TGTGGTGCTAGGGGTGCAGAAACGCTGTAT.

This clone showed up just a few times. Gene names are the mouse ones. The read comes to an end 1 residue before the CDR3 does, leaving the germline J gene to fill in the end. This chain links TRBV29 with TRBJ2-7; D possibly matches TRBD1 or TRBD2 (5 bases each). This CDR3 comprises 14 residues. Trimming left V 5 bases short and J 0 bases short, with 11 bases between. CDR1 and CDR2 (germline): MSHET, SYDVDS. CDR3 in amino acids: CASSRRGGSYEQYF. Partial CDR3 DNA: TGTGCTAGCAGTCGACGGGGCGGCTCCTATGAACAGTAC. Full variable domain (outside the CDR3, taken from reference TRBV29 and TRBJ2-7): DMKVTQMPRYLIKRMGENVLLECGQDMSHETMYWYRQDPGLGLQLIYISYDVDSNSEGDIPKGYRVSRKKREHFSLILDSAKTNQTSVYFCASSRRGGSYEQYFGPGTRLTVL.

This clone was picked up one time. Gene names are the mouse ones. The read is 1 residue too short to cover the CDR3 end, so that end is filled in from the germline J gene. The chain recombines TRBV26 with TRBJ2-2; D is unclear. The CDR3 extends over 14 amino acids. The germline gives CDR1 KGHPV, CDR2 FQNQEV (reference sequence). V was trimmed by 2 bases and J by 1 base, leaving 5 bases between them. CDR3 DNA (partial): TGTGCCAGCAGTCTGAACAGAAACACCGGGCAGCTCTAC. Translation gives CASSLNRNTGQLY. Given in full, the CDR3 is CASSLNRNTGQLYF. The variable domain in full, completed from reference TRBV26 and TRBJ2-2, reads NSKVIQTPRYLVKGQGQKAKMRCIPEKGHPVVFWYQQNKNNEFKFLINFQNQEVLQQIDMTEKRFSAECPSNSPCSLEIQSSEAGDSALYLCASSLNRNTGQLYFGEGSKLTVL.

A few counts support this clone. The listed genes are named as in mouse. Coverage ceases 1 residue before the CDR3 finishes, and the germline J gene fills in the end. The chain links TRBV26 to TRBJ1-3; D not resolved. The ends were cut back, 7 bases at V and 0 bases at J, with 7 bases in the middle. The V gene's germline CDR1 is KGHPV and CDR2 FQNQEV (reference sequence). This CDR3 region has 13 residues. The CDR3 spells CASTQNSGNTLYF. The CDR3 bases that were read are TGTGCCAGCACGCAGAATTCTGGAAATACGCTCTAT.

This clone is labeled medium-sized (0.01 to 0.1%). Gene and germline names: mouse. Read data end 1 residue before the CDR3 end; the end is taken from the germline J gene. The chain uses TRBV19 and TRBJ2-7; 8 bases are a match to TRBD1. Per the germline V gene, CDR1 is FNHDT and CDR2 is SITEND (reference sequence). The CDR3 is 14 amino acids. J was trimmed by 0 bases and V by 3 bases; bases with no gene match: 2. CDR3 bases read: TGTGCCAGCAGTAGGACAGGGAGCTCCTATGAACAGTAC. Amino acid sequence: CASSRTGSSYEQY. The whole CDR3 is CASSRTGSSYEQYF.

As for this clone: Mouse germline and gene names are used. The read falls 1 residue short of the CDR3 end, and the missing part is taken from the germline J gene. This rearrangement joins TRBV26 to TRBJ2-7; D is ambiguous. V was pared by 2 bases and J by 4 bases, with 6 bases between. Germline CDR1 KGHPV, CDR2 FQNQEV (reference sequence). The CDR3 totals 12 residues. CDR3 residues: CASSLKGYEQYF. CDR3 DNA (partial): TGTGCCAGCAGTCTGAAGGGTTATGAACAGTAC.

This clone appeared a few times. All gene names here are mouse names. The read finishes 1 residue shy of the CDR3 end, and the germline J gene is used to complete it. The V and J genes are TRBV3 and TRBJ2-7, with D possibly matching TRBD2 (6 bases). CDR3 length: 13 residues. The V gene lost 5 bases and the J gene lost 0 bases, with 8 bases spanning the gap. In germline, CDR1 is SNHLY, CDR2 FYNGKV (reference sequence). The covered CDR3 bases are TGTGCCAGCAGCCGACTGGACTCCTATGAACAGTAC. This translates into CASSRLDSYEQY. The full CDR3 reads CASSRLDSYEQYF.

Notes on this clone: Here the gene names and germline are mouse. The read ends 1 residue before the CDR3 terminus; that terminus is restored from the germline J gene. The chain recombines TRBV26 with TRBJ2-7, with 10 positions matching TRBD2. Germline loops: CDR1 KGHPV, CDR2 FQNQEV (reference sequence). After removal of 2 bases from V and 8 bases from J, the junction contained 6 bases not matched to a gene. The CDR3 loop spans 14 amino acids. The part of the CDR3 DNA that was read is TGTGCCAGCAGTCTGACTGGGGGGGATCGAAAACAGTAC. Protein product: CASSLTGGDRKQY. The CDR3 in full is CASSLTGGDRKQYF.

As concerns this clone: The genes are named according to mouse. The CDR3 extends 1 residue past the end of the read, so its final part is completed from the germline J gene. The V and J genes are TRBV26 and TRBJ1-3; TRBD1 agrees at 7 bases. CDR3 length equals 14 residues. V lost 5 bases, J lost 3 bases, and 4 bases stayed unmatched. From germline, CDR1 is KGHPV and CDR2 FQNQEV (reference sequence). CDR3 region: CASSVDRIGNTLYF. CDR3 DNA, as far as it was read: TGTGCCAGCAGTGTGGACAGGATTGGAAATACGCTCTAT.

Relative to its sample, this clone is medium-sized. Germline and genes here are mouse. The sequence runs out 1 residue before the end of the CDR3; the remainder is reconstructed from the germline J gene. The V gene is TRBV4, the J gene TRBJ2-7; tentative D call: TRBD1 (5 bases). This CDR3 comprises 12 residues. Trimming left V 5 bases short and J 4 bases short, with 9 bases between. The germline V gene encodes CDR1 LGHDT and CDR2 YNNKQL (reference sequence). CDR3 bases read: TGTGCCAGCAGCCAAGGGGAGTATGAACAGTAC. Translation gives CASSQGEYEQY. The entire CDR3 sequence reads CASSQGEYEQYF.

About this clone itself: Genes and germline are mouse. The read comes to an end 1 residue before the CDR3 does, leaving the germline J gene to fill in the end. The chain recombines TRBV19 with TRBJ2-5; TRBD2 agrees at 7 bases. V was pared by 6 bases and J by 3 bases, with 4 bases of the junction left unmatched. CDR1 is FNHDT and CDR2 is SITEND in the germline V gene (reference sequence). The CDR3 sequence is 13 residues long. The part of the CDR3 DNA that was read is TGTGCCAGCACAAGACTGGGTCAAGACACCCAGTAC. It encodes CASTRLGQDTQY. In full, the CDR3 is CASTRLGQDTQYF.

Only a few counts were recorded for this clone. Mouse gene names apply. The read falls 1 residue short of the CDR3 end, and the missing part is taken from the germline J gene. The chain links TRBV13-3 to TRBJ2-4; a possible D gene is TRBD1 (6 bases). V lost 1 base and J lost 0, with 6 bases in between. Germline loops: CDR1 NNHDY, CDR2 SYVADS. CDR3 size: 14 residues. The DNA read from the CDR3 is TGTGCCAGCAGTGATAGGGGGAGTCAAAACACCTTGTAC. Translating gives CASSDRGSQNTLY. The whole CDR3 sequence reads CASSDRGSQNTLYF.

This clone was recorded a few times. Each gene name is a mouse one. Read data end 1 residue before the CDR3 end; the end is taken from the germline J gene. J is TRBJ2-7 and V is TRBV14, with 13 bases fitting TRBD2. CDR3 size: 14 residues. CDR1 is SGHDT and CDR2 is FRDEAV in the germline V gene. The V and J ends lost 5 bases and 4 bases, in that order; junction bases with no gene match: 3. The covered CDR3 bases are TGTGCCAGCAGCCCGGGACTGGGGGGGTATGAACAGTAC. Amino acids: CASSPGLGGYEQY. The whole CDR3 protein is CASSPGLGGYEQYF.

This clone was observed a few times. Each gene name is a mouse one. The sequenced fragment ends 1 residue before the CDR3 boundary, so the rest is inferred from the germline J gene. V gene TRBV29 combines with J gene TRBJ2-7; D may correspond to TRBD1 or TRBD2 (6 bases each). V was clipped by 1 base and J by 0 bases, with 10 bases between them. Germline V gene lookup returns CDR1 MSHET and CDR2 SYDVDS. This CDR3 is 15 amino acids long. The CDR3 reads CASSLFGGSSYEQYF. The CDR3 DNA, read in part, is TGTGCTAGCAGTTTATTCGGGGGCAGCTCCTATGAACAGTAC. Full variable domain (remainder filled in from reference TRBV29 and TRBJ2-7): DMKVTQMPRYLIKRMGENVLLECGQDMSHETMYWYRQDPGLGLQLIYISYDVDSNSEGDIPKGYRVSRKKREHFSLILDSAKTNQTSVYFCASSLFGGSSYEQYFGPGTRLTVL.